These 19 T cell receptor beta chains came from one sample sequenced in a study of blood T cell repertoires in COVID-19. Profiled with immunoSEQ multiplex PCR; TCRdb holds only in-frame clones, not every one. The table includes some 200,000 clones, approximately 82% detected once. Sequenced sample: peripheral blood. The receptors derive from a human donor with acute or convalescent COVID-19. The donor label of this sample is uncertain.

The chain joins TRBV11-2 to TRBJ2-7; 9 bases map to TRBD2. The V gene end was trimmed by 1 base and the J gene end by 3 bases; junction bases not matched to a gene: 7. Looked up from germline, CDR1 is SGHAT and CDR2 is FQNNGV. This CDR3 spans 16 amino acids. The CDR3 bases are TGTGCCAGCAGCTTAGGGCTAGCGGGGTTACTCTACGAGCAGTACTTC. Translated, it gives CASSLGLAGLLYEQYF.

Here the CDR3 reads CASSSGQGYQPQHF. The CDR3 nucleotides are TGTGCCAGCAGCTCTGGACAGGGGTATCAGCCCCAGCATTTT. The chain recombines TRBV7-2 with TRBJ1-5; 9 bases are a match to TRBD1. This CDR3 spans 14 amino acids. Looked up from germline, CDR1 is SGHTA and CDR2 is FQGNSA. The trim removed 4 bases at V and 5 bases at J, leaving 3 bases unmatched.

The gene calls are TRBV28 and TRBJ1-1; D is ambiguous. CDR1 and CDR2 from the germline V gene are MDHEN and SYDVKM. With 5 bases removed from V and 1 base from J, the gap between germline ends came to 11 bases. The CDR3 has 14 residues. CDR3 residues: CASSPPGRNTEAFF. The DNA of the CDR3 is TGTGCCAGCAGTCCACCCGGGAGGAACACTGAAGCTTTCTTT.

This clone was seen just once. The rearrangement links TRBV4-3 to TRBJ2-2; 7 nucleotides agree with TRBD1. V shed 1 base and J 3 bases; nucleotides not matched to a gene: 5. Per germline, CDR1 LGHNA and CDR2 YSLEER. This CDR3 is built from 16 residues. As DNA, the CDR3 is TGCGCCAGCAGCCAAGCTCGGGACAGATACACCGGGGAGCTGTTTTTT. Translating gives CASSQARDRYTGELFF.

This chain links TRBV5-8 with TRBJ1-5, with 8 nucleotides matching TRBD1. The germline gives CDR1 SGHTS, CDR2 YDEGEE. J lost 6 bases, V lost 5 bases, and 7 bases had no gene match. The CDR3 contains 14 residues. CDR3 region: CASSIRGLAQPQHF. The CDR3 DNA reads as TGTGCCAGCAGTATCAGGGGGCTAGCTCAGCCCCAGCATTTT. The full variable domain, in which reference TRBV5-8 and TRBJ1-5 provide the parts outside the CDR3, is EAGVTQSPTHLIKTRGQQATLRCSPISGHTSVYWYQQALGLGLQFLLWYDEGEERNRGNFPPRFSGRQFPNYSSELNVNALELEDSALYLCASSIRGLAQPQHFGDGTRLSIL.

This clone was seen only a few times. The V gene is TRBV28, the J gene TRBJ2-7, with 13 bases that match TRBD2. Germline assignment: CDR1 MDHEN and CDR2 SYDVKM. With V trimmed by 4 bases and J by 4 bases, 16 bases remained unmatched. This CDR3 comprises 19 residues. CDR3 sequence (DNA): TGTGCCAGCAGTTCACGGATCACTAGCGGGAGGGCCAGGTTTTACGAGCAGTACTTC. Translated: CASSSRITSGRARFYEQYF. The full variable domain, its missing parts supplied by reference TRBV28 and TRBJ2-7, is DVKVTQSSRYLVKRTGEKVFLECVQDMDHENMFWYRQDPGLGLRLIYFSYDVKMKEKGDIPEGYSVSREKKERFSLILESASTNQTSMYLCASSSRITSGRARFYEQYFGPGTRLTVT.

The chain recombines TRBV6-5 with TRBJ2-5; 8 bases fit TRBD2. This CDR3 is built from 14 residues. CDR1 MNHEY and CDR2 SVGAGI come from the germline V gene. V trimming: 6 bases; J trimming: 2 bases; junction bases outside the gene matches: 5. CDR3 nucleotide sequence: TGTGCCAGCAGCCGCGGACTAGCACAAGAGACCCAGTACTTC. It is translated as CASSRGLAQETQYF.

This clone was counted once. The rearrangement links TRBV29-1 to TRBJ2-2; TRBD1 aligns across 8 bases. J gave up 4 bases and V 7 bases, and 17 bases lay outside the gene matches. Germline V gene sequence: CDR1 SQVTM, CDR2 ANQGSEA. The CDR3 extends over 17 amino acids. The CDR3 DNA follows: TGCAGCGCCTATACCCGAGGAGAGGGACAGGTCACCGGGGAGCTGTTTTTT. It yields the protein CSAYTRGEGQVTGELFF.

CDR3 DNA: TGTGCCAGCAGATTCAGGGGTCCCGGGGAGCTGTTTTTT. This encodes CASRFRGPGELFF. V usage is TRBV2 and J usage is TRBJ2-2, with TRBD1 as a possible D gene (6 bases). Germline V gene sequence: CDR1 SNHLY, CDR2 FYNNEI. Trimming shortened V by 6 bases and J by 6 bases, and 11 bases separated the two germline ends. The CDR3 loop spans 13 amino acids.

This clone was counted a single time. The J gene is TRBJ2-6, the V gene TRBV24-1; D is possibly TRBD1 (6 bases). Trimming took off 4 bases at V and 0 bases at J, with 12 bases between the two ends. The CDR3 runs to 17 residues. From germline, CDR1 is KGHDR and CDR2 SFDVKD. The DNA of the CDR3 is TGTGCCACCAGTGACCCGGGACAAACCTCTGGGGCCAACGTCCTGACTTTC. The encoded protein is CATSDPGQTSGANVLTF.

This clone came up a few times. This sequence joins TRBV12-3 or TRBV12-4 and TRBJ1-2; D gene ambiguous. The germline V and J ends were trimmed by 3 bases and 8 bases, with 10 bases remaining between them. There are 12 residues in the CDR3. The CDR3 sequence is CASSLERRGYTF. CDR3 nucleotides: TGTGCCAGCAGTTTGGAGAGGCGCGGCTACACCTTC.

The chain has TRBV5-4 and TRBJ2-5; D may be TRBD1 (6 bases). Trimming pared 2 bases from V and 2 bases from J, leaving 13 bases between. The CDR3 loop spans 15 amino acids. Germline CDR1 and CDR2: SGHNT and YYREEE (reference sequence). In DNA, the CDR3 is TGTGCCAGCAGCTTAACCACAGGGTCACAAGAGACCCAGTACTTC. Amino acids: CASSLTTGSQETQYF.

The chain links TRBV7-9 to TRBJ2-2; D remains ambiguous. The length of the CDR3 is 13 residues. Germline CDR1 is SEHNR and CDR2 is FQNEAQ (reference sequence). V was trimmed by 5 bases and J by 6 bases, leaving 10 bases between them. In DNA, the CDR3 is TGTGCCAGCAGCCCCCAGGTAGCCGGGGAGCTGTTTTTT. It codes for CASSPQVAGELFF.

V gene TRBV27 combines with J gene TRBJ1-5; D may be TRBD1 (5 bases). CDR1 and CDR2 from the germline V gene are MNHEY and SMNVEV (reference sequence). The CDR3 length is 15 residues. Trimming pared 3 bases from V and 1 base from J, leaving 10 bases between. CDR3 DNA sequence: TGTGCCAGCAGTTTCGGGCAGGGAAGCAATCAGCCCCAGCATTTT. This translates into CASSFGQGSNQPQHF.

V is TRBV30 and J is TRBJ1-5; 8 nucleotides agree with TRBD1. V was pared by 3 bases and J by 2 bases, with 6 bases of the junction left unmatched. In germline, CDR1 is GTSNPN, CDR2 SVGIG (reference sequence). The CDR3 has 15 residues. CDR3: CAWRIQGGGNQPQHF. DNA of the CDR3: TGTGCCTGGAGGATACAGGGGGGAGGCAATCAGCCCCAGCATTTT. Supplemented by reference TRBV30 and TRBJ1-5, the full variable domain reads SQTIHQWPATLVQPVGSPLSLECTVEGTSNPNLYWYRQAAGRGLQLLFYSVGIGQISSEVPQNLSASRPQDRQFILSSKKLLLSDSGFYLCAWRIQGGGNQPQHFGDGTRLSIL.

The genes are TRBV5-4 and TRBJ2-1; the match to TRBD1 covers 7 bases. The V gene end was trimmed by 3 bases and the J gene end by 0 bases; junction bases not matched to a gene: 3. The CDR3 length is 15 residues. The germline gives CDR1 SGHNT, CDR2 YYREEE (reference sequence). CDR3 DNA: TGTGCCAGCAGCTCCAGGGGGTTCTCCTACAATGAGCAGTTCTTC. This codes for CASSSRGFSYNEQFF.

The genes are TRBV7-3 and TRBJ1-3; the match to TRBD1 covers 8 bases. CDR1 and CDR2 from the germline V gene are SGHTA and FQGTGA. V shed 4 bases, J shed 4 bases, and the junction held 9 bases outside the gene matches. The length of the CDR3 is 16 residues. The CDR3 DNA sequence: TGTGCCAGCAGCTCCACAGGGGGACTATCCGGAAACACCATATATTTT. It yields the protein CASSSTGGLSGNTIYF.

The rearrangement joins TRBV6-5 to TRBJ2-3; 7 bases line up with TRBD2. The CDR3 contains 13 residues. Germline V gives CDR1 MNHEY, CDR2 SVGAGI. Trimming cost V 7 bases and J 0 bases; bases outside gene matches: 1. Written as DNA, the CDR3 is TGTGCCAGCAAGCGGGACAGCACAGATACGCAGTATTTT. This codes for CASKRDSTDTQYF.

This clone was counted a single time. V and J are TRBV4-1 and TRBJ1-3, with 8 bases matching TRBD1. V was pared by 0 bases and J by 1 base, with 8 bases of the junction left unmatched. CDR1 MGHRA and CDR2 YSYEKL come from the germline V gene. This CDR3 spans 18 amino acids. CDR3 sequence: CASSQEGQGASSGNTIYF. In DNA, the CDR3 is TGCGCCAGCAGCCAAGAAGGGCAGGGGGCGTCTTCTGGAAACACCATATATTTT.